This section outlines one T cell receptor beta chain sequence together with its context. This specimen comes from a study of neoadjuvant anti-PD-1 for oral cavity cancer. Time point of the sample: after neoadjuvant nivolumab, at surgical resection. Cohort: HPV-negative, locally advanced oral cavity squamous cell carcinoma patients. Clones were read by immunoSEQ multiplex PCR, and TCRdb kept only the in-frame ones, dropping some. The sample has 63,000 or so clones; 85% to 90% are singletons. The CDR3 spans 16 residues. J was trimmed by 5 bases and V by 2 bases; bases with no gene match: 6. Per germline, CDR1 MNHEY and CDR2 SVGAGI.

The sample in question was PBMCs, obtained after nivolumab (anti-PD-1) treatment. This chain uses TRBV6-5 with TRBJ2-3, with 11 bases identical to TRBD2. This sequence was found in a person between 40 and 79 years old with oral cavity squamous cell carcinoma. The CDR3 protein is CASSYLSGGDQDTQYF. Written as DNA, the CDR3 is TGTGCCAGCAGTTACCTTAGCGGGGGGGATCAAGATACGCAGTATTTT.